This TCR beta chain appears in the sequencing data of a study of blood T cell repertoires in COVID-19. Across the whole study: There were acute and convalescent COVID-19 samples, and they came from the United States, Italy and Spain. Sample material is recorded as cDNA or gDNA derived from T cells, B-cell-depleted T cells, or PBMCs.

CDR3 size: 16 residues. Per germline, CDR1 SGHRS and CDR2 YFSETQ. Trimming took 4 bases from V and 4 from J; bases not matched to a gene: 11. Original data processing: For nucleated cells, counts were estimated from reference gene primer amplification. The assay was immunoSEQ multiplex PCR, and TCRdb's table has in-frame clones only and misses some. V and J calls plus clone size are reproduced from that table; the DNA served to infer D and trimming. This table has about 100,000 clones, about 88% appearing once. The clonotype originates from a man aged 30 to 45 in a cohort sampled during active COVID-19. The chain couples TRBV5-1 to TRBJ1-1, with 9 bases lining up with TRBD1. Sequences were obtained from peripheral blood. CDR3 DNA: TGCGCCAGCAGCCACTTGGACAGGGGATTTGGCACTGAAGCTTTCTTT. This gives the protein CASSHLDRGFGTEAFF.